This T cell receptor beta chain is drawn from a study of OX40 agonist ivuxolimab in advanced cancers. About the study: Participants averaged approximately 61 years of age (range roughly 23 to 90) and were roughly 80% male. Allowance was made for prior anti-PD-1, anti-PD-L1 or anti-CTLA-4 therapy, and around 41% had some. Study results and limitations: Expanded clones were, on average, more numerous among CD8+ T cells than CD4+.

This clone has just a few counts. Its specificity is unknown. V was shortened by 1 base and J by 8 bases, with 11 bases between the two germline ends. Germline CDR1 LGHNA, CDR2 YNFKEQ. This CDR3 is 13 amino acids long. Using immunoSEQ multiplex PCR, the repertoire was profiled, and TCRdb retains in-frame clones only, with some absent. This table holds 52,000 or so clones, 70% to 85% found once. This receptor was identified in an adult with an advanced solid tumor such as melanoma, head and neck, liver or kidney cancer. The rearrangement joins TRBV4-2 to TRBJ1-1; tentative D call: TRBD1 (5 bases). The sample consisted of CD4+ or CD8+ T cells sorted from blood, taken in a trial of the OX40 agonist ivuxolimab. In nucleotides, the CDR3 is TGTGCCAGCAGCCAAGTCCGGGACGGGGAAGCTTTCTTT. It yields the protein CASSQVRDGEAFF.